The next 18 T cell receptor beta chains were all read from a single sample in a study of shared clonotypes between healthy human individuals. Measured with immunoSEQ multiplex PCR; TCRdb has only the in-frame clones, and not every one. The table shows about 690,000 clones, with less than 95% occurring only once. The sequenced sample was memory CD8+ T cells from PBMCs. Indicated subset: CD45RO+ cells pooled with CCR7-negative TemRA cells. Receptor source: a man between 18 and 29 years old in good health. Some clones in this sample may be carry-over from other donors' samples.

The rearrangement uses TRBV4-3 and TRBJ1-5; no firm D call. V was shortened by 1 base and J by 3 bases, with 7 bases between the two germline ends. Germline V lookup: CDR1 LGHNA, CDR2 YSLEER. This CDR3 region has 14 residues. The CDR3 DNA follows: TGCGCCAGCAGCCAAGGGCCGGCCAATCAGCCCCAGCATTTT. As protein: CASSQGPANQPQHF.

Remarks on this clone: Within the sample, other DNA sequences also encode this same CDR3. The chain has TRBV6-5 and TRBJ2-7; 8 bases fit TRBD1. CDR3 length: 16 amino acids. Germline V gene data show CDR1 as MNHEY and CDR2 as SVGAGI. Germline trimming cut 0 bases from V and 0 bases from J; bases unmatched to any gene: 4. The CDR3 DNA reads TGTGCCAGCAGTTACTCCTCAGGGGGCGTCTCCTACGAGCAGTACTTC. Translating it yields CASSYSSGGVSYEQYF.

The chain combines TRBV10-3 with TRBJ2-1; the D gene could be TRBD1 or TRBD2 (5 bases each). The V end was cut by 7 bases, the J end by 0 bases, with 16 bases between. Germline V lookup: CDR1 ENHRY, CDR2 SYGVKD. This CDR3 comprises 16 residues. CDR3 loop: CAINQGRLASYNEQFF. The CDR3 DNA follows: TGTGCCATCAACCAGGGTAGGCTAGCCTCCTACAATGAGCAGTTCTTC.

The table lists this clone with a few counts. The chain employs TRBV19 and TRBJ2-1, with 7 bases identical to TRBD2. The V and J ends lost 6 bases and 0 bases, in that order; junction bases with no gene match: 5. This CDR3 has 15 amino acids. The germline V gene has CDR1 LNHDA and CDR2 SQIVND (reference sequence). The CDR3 DNA reads as TGTGCCAGTAGGGTAGCGGGTAGCTCCTACAATGAGCAGTTCTTC. Translation: CASRVAGSSYNEQFF.

This chain joins TRBV9 and TRBJ2-7; 13 nucleotides agree with TRBD2. CDR1 is SGDLS, CDR2 YYNGEE, per germline. The junction had 8 bases not matched to a gene; V was cut back by 3 bases and J by 5 bases. The CDR3 consists of 16 residues. CDR3 protein: CASSAGKGLAGNEQYF. The CDR3, as DNA: TGTGCCAGCAGCGCTGGGAAGGGACTAGCGGGGAACGAGCAGTACTTC.

The chain combines TRBV5-1 with TRBJ2-1; 12 bases align to TRBD2. CDR1 SGHRS and CDR2 YFSETQ come from the germline V gene. The CDR3 consists of 15 residues. V trimming: 5 bases; J trimming: 8 bases; junction bases outside the gene matches: 8. The CDR3 sequence is CASSLTSGSFDEQFF. The CDR3 DNA follows: TGCGCCAGCAGTTTGACTAGCGGGAGTTTCGATGAGCAGTTCTTC.

V gene TRBV28 combines with J gene TRBJ2-3, with 8 bases aligning to TRBD2. The CDR3 covers 15 residues. The V gene end was trimmed by 0 bases and the J gene end by 7 bases; junction bases not matched to a gene: 6. Germline CDR1 MDHEN, CDR2 SYDVKM. The CDR3 DNA sequence: TGTGCCAGCAGTTTATGGACTAGCGCCCGGAATACGCAGTATTTT. Translating gives CASSLWTSARNTQYF. The entire variable domain, with the rest obtained from reference TRBV28 and TRBJ2-3, is as follows: DVKVTQSSRYLVKRTGEKVFLECVQDMDHENMFWYRQDPGLGLRLIYFSYDVKMKEKGDIPEGYSVSREKKERFSLILESASTNQTSMYLCASSLWTSARNTQYFGPGTRLTVL.

The V call is TRBV5-1, the J call TRBJ2-7; either TRBD1 or TRBD2 may fit D (5 bases each). The CDR3 has 15 amino acids. V was trimmed by 3 bases and J by 7 bases, leaving 20 bases between them. The germline V gene encodes CDR1 SGHRS and CDR2 YFSETQ. The DNA of the CDR3 is TGCGCCAGCAGCTCCCGGGACCTGCCCCTCGGGGAGCAGTACTTC. Protein product: CASSSRDLPLGEQYF.

This clone has a handful of counts. CDR3 bases: TGTGCCAGCAACCCAAAGGGTCAGCCCCAGCATTTT. It is translated as CASNPKGQPQHF. The rearrangement uses TRBV21-1 and TRBJ1-5. TRBV21-1 is listed as a pseudogene. The CDR3 extends over 12 amino acids.

The chain carries TRBV19 and TRBJ1-1; 9 bases are a match to TRBD1. This CDR3 is built from 13 residues. V lost 6 bases, J lost 4 bases, and 3 bases stayed unmatched. Germline values: CDR1 LNHDA, CDR2 SQIVND (reference sequence). Here the CDR3 reads CASRTTGGTEAFF. CDR3 nucleotides: TGTGCCAGTAGGACGACAGGGGGCACTGAAGCTTTCTTT.

This clone was observed once. The chain links TRBV28 to TRBJ1-2; possible D gene TRBD1, 5 bases. This CDR3 region has 17 residues. In germline, CDR1 is MDHEN, CDR2 SYDVKM. The germline V and J ends were trimmed by 3 bases and 2 bases, with 19 bases remaining between them. DNA for the CDR3: TGTGCCAGCAGTTTCCGTGAGGCGGGACTGTGGAACTATGGCTACACCTTC. As protein: CASSFREAGLWNYGYTF.

The J gene is TRBJ2-1, the V gene TRBV6-5; TRBD2 might be the D (5 bases). This CDR3 has 13 amino acids. Trimming removed 6 bases at V and 9 bases at J, with 15 bases between. Per germline, CDR1 MNHEY and CDR2 SVGAGI. The CDR3 nucleotides are TGTGCCAGCAGGCCCGGGGTCTACCTTGAGCAGTTCTTC. Translated: CASRPGVYLEQFF.

The chain uses TRBV7-3 and TRBJ2-3, with a weak D call TRBD1 (5 bases). Germline-derived CDR1 and CDR2 are SGHTA and FQGTGA. V lost 5 bases and J lost 4, with 16 bases in between. CDR3 length: 15 residues. The DNA of the CDR3 is TGTGCCAGCAGCGCCAGGGTTGAGGAGCCAGATACGCAGTATTTT. As protein: CASSARVEEPDTQYF.

V usage is TRBV29-1 and J usage is TRBJ2-2; TRBD2 matches at 7 bases. Germline V gene lookup returns CDR1 SQVTM and CDR2 ANQGSEA. The CDR3 covers 15 residues. V lost 3 bases and J lost 7; bases outside the gene matches: 11. CDR3 sequence (DNA): TGCAGCGTTGACGGGGGGTCAGGAGCTATCGGGGAGCTGTTTTTT. This gives the protein CSVDGGSGAIGELFF.

The chain uses TRBV9 and TRBJ2-1; perhaps TRBD1 as D (5 bases). The CDR3 is 12 amino acids. Germline loops: CDR1 SGDLS, CDR2 YYNGEE. V gave up 3 bases and J gave up 9 bases, with 10 bases separating them. CDR3 coding DNA: TGTGCCAGCAGCGGCCAACAGGCTGAGCAGTTCTTC. Its protein is CASSGQQAEQFF.

The rearrangement joins TRBV28 to TRBJ1-5; the match to TRBD1 covers 8 bases. The CDR3 has 14 amino acids. V lost 6 bases to trimming and J lost 3 bases; unmatched junction nucleotides: 4. Germline CDR1 reads MDHEN; CDR2 reads SYDVKM. CDR3 residues: CASSNRGFNQPQHF. The CDR3 DNA reads TGTGCCAGCAGCAACAGGGGGTTCAATCAGCCCCAGCATTTT.

This chain connects TRBV15 to TRBJ2-7, with D perhaps being TRBD1 or TRBD2 (5 bases each). V lost 6 bases and J lost 6, with 15 bases in between. The CDR3 sequence is 13 residues long. Germline CDR1 and CDR2: LNHNV and YYDKDF (reference sequence). Here the CDR3 reads CATRSATRGEQYF. CDR3 nucleotide sequence: TGTGCCACCAGGTCGGCCACGAGGGGCGAGCAGTACTTC.

In its sample, this clone was seen a few times. The rearrangement joins TRBV28 to TRBJ1-1; no clear D. CDR3 length: 12 amino acids. From germline, CDR1 is MDHEN and CDR2 SYDVKM. The V gene lost 4 bases and the J gene lost 1 base, with 4 bases spanning the gap. Here the CDR3 reads CASSWGNTEAFF. CDR3 nucleotide sequence: TGTGCCAGCAGTTGGGGGAACACTGAAGCTTTCTTT.